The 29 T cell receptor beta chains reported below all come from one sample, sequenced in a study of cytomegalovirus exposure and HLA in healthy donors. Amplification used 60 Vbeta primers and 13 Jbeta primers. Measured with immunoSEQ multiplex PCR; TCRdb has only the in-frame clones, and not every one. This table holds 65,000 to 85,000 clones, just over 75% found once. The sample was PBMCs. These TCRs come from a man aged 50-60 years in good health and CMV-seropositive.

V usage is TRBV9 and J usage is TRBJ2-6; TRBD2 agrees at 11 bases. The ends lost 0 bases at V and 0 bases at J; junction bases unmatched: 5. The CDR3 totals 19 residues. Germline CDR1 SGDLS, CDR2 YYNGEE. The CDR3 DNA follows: TGTGCCAGCAGCGTAGCAGGGACTAGCGGTCCCTCTGGGGCCAACGTCCTGACTTTC. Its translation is CASSVAGTSGPSGANVLTF.

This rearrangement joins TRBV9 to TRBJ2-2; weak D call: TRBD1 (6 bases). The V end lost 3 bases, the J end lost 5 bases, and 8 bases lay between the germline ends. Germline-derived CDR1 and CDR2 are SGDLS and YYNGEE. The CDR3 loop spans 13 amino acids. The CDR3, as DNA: TGTGCCAGCAGCGCTCAGGGGACCGGGGAGCTGTTTTTT. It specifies CASSAQGTGELFF.

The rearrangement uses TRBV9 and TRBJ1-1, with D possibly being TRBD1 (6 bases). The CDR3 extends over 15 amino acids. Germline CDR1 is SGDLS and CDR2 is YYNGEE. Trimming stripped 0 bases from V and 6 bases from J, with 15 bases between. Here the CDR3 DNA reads TGTGCCAGCAGCGTAGGGGACACGGGCAAACCTGAAGCTTTCTTT. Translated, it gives CASSVGDTGKPEAFF.

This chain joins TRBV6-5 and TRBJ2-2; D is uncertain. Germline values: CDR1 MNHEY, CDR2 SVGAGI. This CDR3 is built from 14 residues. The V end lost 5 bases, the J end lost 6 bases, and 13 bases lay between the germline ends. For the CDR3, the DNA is TGTGCCAGCAGTCAGACGCCCCTAGCCGGGGAGCTGTTTTTT. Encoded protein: CASSQTPLAGELFF.

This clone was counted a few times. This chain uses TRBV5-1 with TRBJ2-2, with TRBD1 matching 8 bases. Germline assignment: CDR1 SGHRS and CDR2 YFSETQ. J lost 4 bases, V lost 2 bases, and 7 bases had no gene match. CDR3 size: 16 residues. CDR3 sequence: CASSFGRGLTTGELFF. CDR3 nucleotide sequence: TGCGCCAGCAGCTTCGGCAGGGGGCTAACCACCGGGGAGCTGTTTTTT.

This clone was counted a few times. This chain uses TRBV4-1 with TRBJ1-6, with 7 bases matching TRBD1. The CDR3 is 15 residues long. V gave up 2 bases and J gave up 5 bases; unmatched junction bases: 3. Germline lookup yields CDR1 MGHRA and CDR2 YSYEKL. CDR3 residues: CASSQPTGNNSPLHF. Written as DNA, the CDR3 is TGCGCCAGCAGCCAACCGACAGGGAATAATTCACCCCTCCACTTT.

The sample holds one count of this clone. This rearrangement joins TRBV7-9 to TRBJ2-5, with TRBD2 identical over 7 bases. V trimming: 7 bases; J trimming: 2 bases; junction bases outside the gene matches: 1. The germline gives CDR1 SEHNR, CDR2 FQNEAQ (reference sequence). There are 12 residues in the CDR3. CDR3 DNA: TGTGCCAGCACTAGCGGACAAGAGACCCAGTACTTC. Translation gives CASTSGQETQYF.

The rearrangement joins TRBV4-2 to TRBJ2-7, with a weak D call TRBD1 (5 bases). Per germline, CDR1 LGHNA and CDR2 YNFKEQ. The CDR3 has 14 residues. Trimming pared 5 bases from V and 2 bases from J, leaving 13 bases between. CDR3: CASSSLKGPYEQYF. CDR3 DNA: TGTGCCAGCAGCTCCCTTAAGGGGCCCTACGAGCAGTACTTC.

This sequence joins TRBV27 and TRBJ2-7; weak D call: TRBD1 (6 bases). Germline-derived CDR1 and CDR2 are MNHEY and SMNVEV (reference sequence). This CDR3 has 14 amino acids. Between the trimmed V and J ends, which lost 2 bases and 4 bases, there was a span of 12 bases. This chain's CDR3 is CASSLNRERYEQYF. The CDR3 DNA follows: TGTGCCAGCAGTTTAAACAGGGAACGTTACGAGCAGTACTTC.

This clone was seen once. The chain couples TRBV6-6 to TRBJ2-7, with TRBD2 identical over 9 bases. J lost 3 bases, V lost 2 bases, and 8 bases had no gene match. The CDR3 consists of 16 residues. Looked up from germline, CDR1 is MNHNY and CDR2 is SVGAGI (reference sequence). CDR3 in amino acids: CASSYQLAGEGYEQYF. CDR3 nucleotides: TGTGCCAGCAGTTACCAATTAGCGGGAGAGGGCTACGAGCAGTACTTC.

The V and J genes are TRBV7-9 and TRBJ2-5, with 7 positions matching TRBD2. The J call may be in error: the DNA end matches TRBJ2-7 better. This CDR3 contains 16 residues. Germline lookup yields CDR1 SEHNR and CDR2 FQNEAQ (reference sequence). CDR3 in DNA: TGTGCCAGCAGCTTAGGGTGGTATGGCGGGAGCTACGAGCAGTACTTC. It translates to CASSLGWYGGSYEQYF.

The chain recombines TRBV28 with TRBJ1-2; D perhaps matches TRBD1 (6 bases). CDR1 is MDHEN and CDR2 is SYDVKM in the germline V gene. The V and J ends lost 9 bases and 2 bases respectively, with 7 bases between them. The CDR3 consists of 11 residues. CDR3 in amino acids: CASGTNYGYTF. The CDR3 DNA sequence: TGTGCCAGTGGGACAAACTATGGCTACACCTTC.

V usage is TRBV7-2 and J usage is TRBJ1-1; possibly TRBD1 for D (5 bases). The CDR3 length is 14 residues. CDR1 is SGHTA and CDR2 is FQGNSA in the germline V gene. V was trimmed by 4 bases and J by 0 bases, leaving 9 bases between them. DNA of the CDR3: TGTGCCAGCAGCTCTAGGGGATTGAACACTGAAGCTTTCTTT. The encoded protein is CASSSRGLNTEAFF. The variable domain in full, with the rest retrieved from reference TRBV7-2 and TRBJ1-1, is GAGVSQSPSNKVTEKGKDVELRCDPISGHTALYWYRQSLGQGLEFLIYFQGNSAPDKSGLPSDRFSAERTGGSVSTLTIQRTQQEDSAVYLCASSSRGLNTEAFFGQGTRLTVV.

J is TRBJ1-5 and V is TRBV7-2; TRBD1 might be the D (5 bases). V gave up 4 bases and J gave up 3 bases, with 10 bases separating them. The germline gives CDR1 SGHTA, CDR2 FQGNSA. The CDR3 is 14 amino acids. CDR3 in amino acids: CASSSGGTNQPQHF. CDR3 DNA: TGTGCCAGCAGCTCTGGGGGGACCAATCAGCCCCAGCATTTT.

CDR3: CASSPTGQGSDGYTF. As DNA, the CDR3 is TGTGCCAGCAGCCCGACCGGACAGGGTAGCGATGGCTACACCTTC. The chain carries TRBV7-9 and TRBJ1-2, with 8 nucleotides matching TRBD1. The V gene end was trimmed by 5 bases and the J gene end by 6 bases; junction bases not matched to a gene: 11. The germline gives CDR1 SEHNR, CDR2 FQNEAQ (reference sequence). The CDR3 totals 15 residues.

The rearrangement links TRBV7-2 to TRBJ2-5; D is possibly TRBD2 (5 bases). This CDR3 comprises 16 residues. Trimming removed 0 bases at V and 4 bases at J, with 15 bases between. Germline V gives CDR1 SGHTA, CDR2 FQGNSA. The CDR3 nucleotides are TGTGCCAGCAGCTTAGCGCGTAAACTAGTCGGAGAGACCCAGTACTTC. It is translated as CASSLARKLVGETQYF.

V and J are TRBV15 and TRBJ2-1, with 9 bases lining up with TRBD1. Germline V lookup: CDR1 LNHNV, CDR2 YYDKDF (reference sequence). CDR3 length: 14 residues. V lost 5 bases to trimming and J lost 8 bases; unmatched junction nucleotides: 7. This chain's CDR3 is CATSLRDRVYEQFF. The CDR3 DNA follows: TGTGCCACCAGCCTCCGGGACAGGGTCTATGAGCAGTTCTTC.

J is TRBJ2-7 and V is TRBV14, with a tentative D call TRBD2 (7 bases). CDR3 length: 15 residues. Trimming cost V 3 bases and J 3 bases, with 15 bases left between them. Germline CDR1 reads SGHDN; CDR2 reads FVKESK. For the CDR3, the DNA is TGTGCCAGCAGCCAGCGGGGGCGAAACTACTACGAGCAGTACTTC. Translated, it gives CASSQRGRNYYEQYF. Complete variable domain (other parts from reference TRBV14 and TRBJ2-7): EAGVTQFPSHSVIEKGQTVTLRCDPISGHDNLYWYRRVMGKEIKFLLHFVKESKQDESGMPNNRFLAERTGGTYSTLKVQPAELEDSGVYFCASSQRGRNYYEQYFGPGTRLTVT.

The chain's CDR3 is CAWSASQGVAYGYTF. The CDR3 DNA sequence: TGTGCCTGGAGCGCCTCACAGGGGGTGGCCTATGGCTACACCTTC. The chain uses TRBV30 and TRBJ1-2; 8 bases map to TRBD1. CDR1 is GTSNPN, CDR2 SVGIG, per germline (reference sequence). The CDR3 totals 15 residues. With 3 bases clipped from V and 4 bases from J, the junction kept 10 bases outside the gene matches.

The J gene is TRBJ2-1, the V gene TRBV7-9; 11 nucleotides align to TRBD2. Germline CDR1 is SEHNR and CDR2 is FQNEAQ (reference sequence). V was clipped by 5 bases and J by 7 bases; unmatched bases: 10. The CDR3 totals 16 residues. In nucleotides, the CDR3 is TGTGCCAGCAGCCTCCTATTGACTAGCGGGGCTAATGAGCAGTTCTTC. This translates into CASSLLLTSGANEQFF.

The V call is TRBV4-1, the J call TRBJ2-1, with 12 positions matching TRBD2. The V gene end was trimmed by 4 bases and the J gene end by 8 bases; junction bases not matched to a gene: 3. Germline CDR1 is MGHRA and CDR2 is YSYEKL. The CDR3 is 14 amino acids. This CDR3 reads CASSLGLAGHEQFF. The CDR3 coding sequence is TGCGCCAGCAGCCTGGGACTAGCGGGTCATGAGCAGTTCTTC.

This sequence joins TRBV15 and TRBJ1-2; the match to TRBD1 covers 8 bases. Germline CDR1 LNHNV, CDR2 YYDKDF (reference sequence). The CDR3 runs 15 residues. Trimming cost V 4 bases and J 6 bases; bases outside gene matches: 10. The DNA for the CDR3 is TGTGCCACCAGCAAGATAGACCAGGGGGCGCATGGCTACACCTTC. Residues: CATSKIDQGAHGYTF.

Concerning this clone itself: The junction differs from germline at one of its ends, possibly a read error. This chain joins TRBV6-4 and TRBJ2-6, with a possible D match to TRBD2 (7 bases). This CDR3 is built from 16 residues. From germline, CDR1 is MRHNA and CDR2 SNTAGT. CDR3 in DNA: TGTGCCAGCAGTGAGGGGGGGGCTACTGGGGCCAACGGCCTGACTTTC. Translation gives CASSEGGATGANGLTF.

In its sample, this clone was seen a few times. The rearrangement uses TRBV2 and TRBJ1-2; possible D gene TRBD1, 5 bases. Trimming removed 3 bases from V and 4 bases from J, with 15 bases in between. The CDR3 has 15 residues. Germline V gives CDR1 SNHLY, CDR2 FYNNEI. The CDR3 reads CASSDWQGRSYGYTF. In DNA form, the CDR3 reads TGTGCCAGCAGTGACTGGCAGGGAAGGAGCTATGGCTACACCTTC.

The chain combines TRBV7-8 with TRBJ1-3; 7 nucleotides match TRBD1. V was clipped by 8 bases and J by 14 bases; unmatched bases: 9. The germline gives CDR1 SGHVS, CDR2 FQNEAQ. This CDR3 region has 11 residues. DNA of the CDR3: TGTGCCAGCTTAAGACAGGGTAGCCTATATTTT. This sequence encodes CASLRQGSLYF.

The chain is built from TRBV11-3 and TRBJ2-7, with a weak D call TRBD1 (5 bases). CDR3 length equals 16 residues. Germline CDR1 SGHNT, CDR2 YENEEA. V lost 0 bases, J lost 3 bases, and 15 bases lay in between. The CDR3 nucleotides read TGTGCCAGCAGCTTAGAACCCCAGGGAAAGATCTACGAGCAGTACTTC. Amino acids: CASSLEPQGKIYEQYF.

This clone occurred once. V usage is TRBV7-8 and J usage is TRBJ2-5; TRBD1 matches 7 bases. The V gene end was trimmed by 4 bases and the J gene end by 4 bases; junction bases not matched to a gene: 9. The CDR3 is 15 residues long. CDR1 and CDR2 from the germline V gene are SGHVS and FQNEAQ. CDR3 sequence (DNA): TGTGCCAGCAGCTCCACGGGACAGAGAGGAGAGACCCAGTACTTC. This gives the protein CASSSTGQRGETQYF.

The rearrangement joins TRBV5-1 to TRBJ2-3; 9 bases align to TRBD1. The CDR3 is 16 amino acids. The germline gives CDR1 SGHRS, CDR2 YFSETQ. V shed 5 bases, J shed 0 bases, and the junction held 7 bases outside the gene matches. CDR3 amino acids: CASRRTGDLSTDTQYF. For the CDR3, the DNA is TGCGCCAGCAGACGGACAGGGGACCTAAGCACAGATACGCAGTATTTT.

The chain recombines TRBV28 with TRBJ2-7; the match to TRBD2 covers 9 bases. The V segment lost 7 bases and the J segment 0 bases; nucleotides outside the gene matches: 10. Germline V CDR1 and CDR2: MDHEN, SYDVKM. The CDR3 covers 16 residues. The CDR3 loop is CASNSGSWDSSYEQYF. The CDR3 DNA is TGTGCCAGCAATAGCGGGAGTTGGGATAGCTCCTACGAGCAGTACTTC.